This TCR beta chain appears in the sequencing data of a study of blood T cell repertoires in COVID-19. Measured with immunoSEQ multiplex PCR; TCRdb has only the in-frame clones, and not every one. The sample has about 230,000 clones, about 90% seen once. The age range of participants was about 18 to 100 years, with residence in about two dozen US areas. The sample comprised PBMCs or T cells enriched from blood (not recorded which). The source of this sequence is a man aged 30-40 years who had recovered from COVID-19.

CDR3 protein: CASSPLDRISGNTIYF. The CDR3 nucleotides read TGTGCCAGTAGCCCTCTGGACAGGATCTCTGGAAACACCATATATTTT. The genes are TRBV19 and TRBJ1-3, with 7 positions matching TRBD1. CDR1 is LNHDA and CDR2 is SQIVND in the germline V gene (reference sequence). The J segment lost 0 bases and the V segment lost 6 bases, leaving 8 bases of the junction unmatched. This CDR3 has 16 amino acids.